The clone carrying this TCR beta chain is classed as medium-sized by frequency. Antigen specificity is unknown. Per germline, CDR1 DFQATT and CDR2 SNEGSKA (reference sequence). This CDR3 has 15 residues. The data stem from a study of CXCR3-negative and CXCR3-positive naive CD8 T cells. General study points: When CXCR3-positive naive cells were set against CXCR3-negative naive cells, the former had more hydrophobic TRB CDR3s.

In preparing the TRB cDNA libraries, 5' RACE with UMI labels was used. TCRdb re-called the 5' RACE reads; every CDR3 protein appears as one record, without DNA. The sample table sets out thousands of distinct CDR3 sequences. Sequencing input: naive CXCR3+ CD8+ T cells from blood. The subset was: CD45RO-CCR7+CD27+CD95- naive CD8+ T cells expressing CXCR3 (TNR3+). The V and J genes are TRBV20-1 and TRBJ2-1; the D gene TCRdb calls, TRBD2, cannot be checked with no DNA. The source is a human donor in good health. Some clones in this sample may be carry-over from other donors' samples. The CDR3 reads CSARDPLAGPNEQFF.